This TCR beta chain was sequenced during a study of Graves' ophthalmopathy and Graves' hyperthyroidism. Study-level points and caveats: Most thyroid clonotypes with frequency above 0.001 were detected in blood too. A classifier, a 13-signature model, separated ophthalmopathy from stable hyperthyroidism with about 87% sensitivity and around 83% specificity. Sensitivity reached roughly 71% and specificity approximately 72% when the model predicted ophthalmopathy progression.

RNA transcripts were the template, and TCR beta CDR3 regions were amplified from them. The workflow started with a first-round RT-PCR run with HTBI primers and then moved on to a second-round multiplex PCR. TCRdb passed the multiplex PCR reads through MiXCR, listing each CDR3 protein once. This sample has over a million distinct CDR3 sequences, with about 40% found just once. This clonotype was detected many times. Its antigen remains unidentified. This CDR3 contains 14 residues. Trimming took off 4 bases at V and 0 bases at J, with 9 bases between the two ends. Germline assignment: CDR1 MGHDK and CDR2 SYGVNS.

The genes are TRBV25-1 and TRBJ1-2, with D possibly TRBD1 on 5 matching bases. The sample comprised peripheral blood or thyroid tissue (not recorded which). The clonotype comes from an adult man with Graves' hyperthyroidism. The CDR3 is CASSGGSTNYGYTF. CDR3 nucleotide sequence: TGTGCCAGCAGTGGGGGGAGTACTAACTATGGCTACACCTTC.